This T cell receptor beta chain came from a study of T cell changes during pregnancy in multiple sclerosis. This table comes from immunoSEQ multiplex PCR, and its TCRdb copy is limited to in-frame clones, with some not included. Of fewer than 40,000 clones in the sample, about nine tenths are singletons; the top ten hold roughly 0.5%. The germline CDR1 and CDR2 sequences are SGHNT and YYREEE (reference sequence). This CDR3 is built from 15 residues. J lost 5 bases, V lost 0 bases, and 1 base had no gene match. As for this clone: The sample carries other DNA sequences with the same CDR3.

The sample in question was CD4+ T cells from peripheral blood mononuclear cells, obtained in the first trimester of pregnancy. The chain carries TRBV5-4 and TRBJ2-2; TRBD1 agrees at 10 bases. The clonotype comes from a female donor in good health, enrolled as a control in a pregnancy study. DNA of the CDR3: TGTGCCAGCAGCTTGGGACAGGGGGCGACCGGGGAGCTGTTTTTT. This codes for CASSLGQGATGELFF.